The next 31 T cell receptor beta chains were all read from a single sample in a study of T cell clusters in autoimmune cytopenias. Multiplex touch-down PCR amplified TRB using TRB-A and TRB-B pools in one tube. TCRdb re-called the multiplex PCR reads; every CDR3 protein appears as one record, without DNA. Its table lists approximately 1,500 distinct CDR3 sequences. TRB was amplified from about 270 ng of peripheral blood genomic DNA per sample. In addition, the sample was reused for a study of T cell repertoires in aging, cancer and after chemotherapy.

Sample: peripheral blood. The source of these receptors is a human donor in good health.

J is TRBJ1-2 and V is TRBV13; TCRdb's D call, TRBD1, is unchecked because there is no DNA. This CDR3 is 15 amino acids long. Germline V gene sequence: CDR1 PRHDT, CDR2 FYEKMQ (reference sequence). The CDR3 spells CASSTRQGANYGYTF.

The rearrangement uses TRBV6-1 and TRBJ1-5; TCRdb outputs TRBD1, but without DNA this stays unchecked. The CDR3 runs to 15 residues. In germline, CDR1 is MNHNS, CDR2 SASEGT. The CDR3 here is CASSDGGFGNQPQHF.

This clonotype registers medium-sized by frequency. The chain uses TRBV20-1 and TRBJ2-7. The CDR3 is 13 residues long. Germline loops: CDR1 DFQATT, CDR2 SNEGSKA (reference sequence). CDR3 loop: CSARDRRLYEQYF.

This clonotype shows up as medium-sized by frequency. The chain recombines TRBV12-3 or TRBV12-4 with TRBJ2-2; TCRdb proposes TRBD1, but this gene call is untestable without DNA. The CDR3 extends over 16 amino acids. The CDR3 protein is CASSLGTGMATGELFF.

The chain carries TRBV5-1 and TRBJ2-1; TCRdb designates TRBD1, a call that cannot be tested without DNA. This CDR3 spans 13 amino acids. CDR1 and CDR2 from the germline V gene are SGHRS and YFSETQ. The CDR3 reads CASSFDRGNEQFF. The complete variable domain, with remaining parts taken from reference TRBV5-1 and TRBJ2-1, reads KAGVTQTPRYLIKTRGQQVTLSCSPISGHRSVSWYQQTPGQGLQFLFEYFSETQRNKGNFPGRFSGRQFSNSRSEMNVSTLELGDSALYLCASSFDRGNEQFFGPGTRLTVL.

This clonotype is identified as medium-sized (0.01 to 0.1%) from frequency. This CDR3 is CASSWIAATGELFF. This chain connects TRBV5-1 to TRBJ2-2; TCRdb outputs TRBD2, but without DNA this stays unchecked. CDR3 length equals 14 residues. CDR1 is SGHRS, CDR2 YFSETQ, per germline.

This clonotype is called medium-sized based on its frequency. This chain links TRBV28 with TRBJ1-4; TCRdb indicates TRBD1, and absent DNA this call remains unverified. Germline assignment: CDR1 MDHEN and CDR2 SYDVKM. The CDR3 has 15 residues. Here the CDR3 reads CASSATGSRNEKLFF.

This clonotype is classed as large by frequency. The chain recombines TRBV12-3 or TRBV12-4 with TRBJ2-6. The CDR3 is 13 residues long. The chain's CDR3 is CASSSSGANVLTF.

This clonotype counts as medium-sized by frequency. The V and J genes are TRBV19 and TRBJ2-4. CDR3 length equals 14 residues. The germline CDR1 and CDR2 sequences are LNHDA and SQIVND (reference sequence). The CDR3 region is CASSKSDAKNIQYF.

This clonotype counts as large by frequency. The rearrangement uses TRBV13 and TRBJ2-5; TCRdb picks TRBD1, but there is no DNA to check that call. Per germline, CDR1 PRHDT and CDR2 FYEKMQ (reference sequence). The CDR3 is made up of 15 amino acids. CDR3 protein: CASSLTGGVQETQYF. Filled out from reference TRBV13 and TRBJ2-5, the complete variable domain reads AAGVIQSPRHLIKEKRETATLKCYPIPRHDTVYWYQQGPGQDPQFLISFYEKMQSDKGSIPDRFSAQQFSDYHSELNMSSLELGDSALYFCASSLTGGVQETQYFGPGTRLLVL.

This clonotype is called large (0.1 to 1%) based on its frequency. Here the CDR3 reads CASSIDGGANTGELFF. This sequence joins TRBV19 and TRBJ2-2; as DNA is missing, the TRBD2 call by TCRdb cannot be tested. The CDR3 loop spans 16 amino acids. Looked up from germline, CDR1 is LNHDA and CDR2 is SQIVND (reference sequence).

This clonotype is called medium-sized based on its frequency. The chain recombines TRBV7-9 with TRBJ1-6. Germline V CDR1 and CDR2: SEHNR, FQNEAQ (reference sequence). This CDR3 is 14 amino acids long. This CDR3 reads CASSLGSGDSPLHF.

The chain combines TRBV19 with TRBJ1-5; TCRdb calls TRBD1, which cannot be checked without DNA. The CDR3 totals 15 residues. Per the germline V gene, CDR1 is LNHDA and CDR2 is SQIVND (reference sequence). CDR3 sequence: CASRIRGYSNQPQHF.

This clonotype is deemed medium-sized (0.01 to 0.1%) by its frequency. The rearrangement links TRBV12-3 or TRBV12-4 to TRBJ2-7; TCRdb names TRBD2, which stays unverified in the absence of DNA. The CDR3 sequence is 13 residues long. The CDR3 loop reads CASRTSGVYEQYF.

This clonotype is classed as medium-sized by frequency. The rearrangement uses TRBV19 and TRBJ1-2. Per germline, CDR1 LNHDA and CDR2 SQIVND (reference sequence). The CDR3 is 14 residues long. CDR3 residues: CASSPSTANYGYTF.

This clonotype is identified as medium-sized (0.01 to 0.1%) from frequency. V gene TRBV19 combines with J gene TRBJ1-1; no DNA is available, so the TRBD1 call from TCRdb remains unchecked. Looked up from germline, CDR1 is LNHDA and CDR2 is SQIVND (reference sequence). The length of the CDR3 is 18 residues. The chain's CDR3 is CASSKTSRTGAGNTEAFF. The full variable domain, rest sourced from reference TRBV19 and TRBJ1-1, is DGGITQSPKYLFRKEGQNVTLSCEQNLNHDAMYWYRQDPGQGLRLIYYSQIVNDFQKGDIAEGYSVSREKKESFPLTVTSAQKNPTAFYLCASSKTSRTGAGNTEAFFGQGTRLTVV.

This clonotype is classed as medium-sized by frequency. The chain has TRBV24-1 and TRBJ2-1. Germline V gene lookup returns CDR1 KGHDR and CDR2 SFDVKD. This CDR3 region has 13 residues. CDR3 loop: CATSDPDYNEQFF.

This clonotype is medium-sized by frequency. J is TRBJ2-2 and V is TRBV29-1; the TCRdb D gene call, TRBD1, has no DNA to confirm it. From germline, CDR1 is SQVTM and CDR2 ANQGSEA. The CDR3 loop spans 16 amino acids. The CDR3 loop is CSVETWPGGGTGELFF.

Considering frequency, this clonotype is medium-sized. The V call is TRBV28, the J call TRBJ2-7; the TCRdb D gene call, TRBD2, has no DNA to confirm it. The CDR3 consists of 15 residues. CDR1 is MDHEN, CDR2 SYDVKM, per germline. CDR3 sequence reads: CATGLAGAYPYEQYF. Filled out from reference TRBV28 and TRBJ2-7, the complete variable domain reads DVKVTQSSRYLVKRTGEKVFLECVQDMDHENMFWYRQDPGLGLRLIYFSYDVKMKEKGDIPEGYSVSREKKERFSLILESASTNQTSMYLCATGLAGAYPYEQYFGPGTRLTVT.

This clonotype shows up as medium-sized (0.01 to 0.1%) by frequency. The V gene is TRBV20-1, the J gene TRBJ2-1; TCRdb returns TRBD2, unconfirmable since there is no DNA. From germline, CDR1 is DFQATT and CDR2 SNEGSKA (reference sequence). This CDR3 is 17 amino acids long. The chain's CDR3 is CSARSVSGGAGYNEQFF.

Frequency places this clonotype as medium-sized. This chain joins TRBV5-6 and TRBJ2-4. CDR1 is SGHDT, CDR2 YYEEEE, per germline. CDR3 size: 13 residues. The CDR3 sequence is CASSFSKGNIQYF.

This clonotype is called large (0.1 to 1%) based on its frequency. This sequence joins TRBV18 and TRBJ2-1; as DNA is missing, the TRBD2 call by TCRdb cannot be tested. This CDR3 comprises 15 residues. Germline lookup yields CDR1 KGHSH and CDR2 LQKENI. The CDR3 spells CASSPPGLAYNEQFF.

Considering frequency, this clonotype is medium-sized. This rearrangement joins TRBV10-3 to TRBJ1-4; the D gene TCRdb calls, TRBD1, cannot be checked with no DNA. CDR3 length: 15 amino acids. Germline V gene data show CDR1 as ENHRY and CDR2 as SYGVKD. The CDR3 reads CAISDRDRGFGKLFF.

Considering frequency, this clonotype is large. The genes are TRBV18 and TRBJ2-1; TCRdb gives TRBD2 as the D gene, but with no DNA this cannot be confirmed. Germline assignment: CDR1 KGHSH and CDR2 LQKENI. The CDR3 is made up of 15 amino acids. The CDR3: CASSPGTSGTNEQFF.

According to its frequency, this clonotype is medium-sized. The genes are TRBV10-2 and TRBJ2-7; TCRdb selects TRBD1, and the lack of DNA leaves this call unchecked. The CDR3 length is 13 residues. Per germline, CDR1 WSHSY and CDR2 SAAADI. The CDR3 is CASSRDSSYEQYF.

This clonotype is called large based on its frequency. The rearrangement joins TRBV10-3 to TRBJ2-3; TCRdb picks TRBD2, but there is no DNA to check that call. Germline V CDR1 and CDR2: ENHRY, SYGVKD. This CDR3 contains 15 residues. This CDR3 is CAISEGAGGRNTQYF.

This clonotype is classed as large (0.1 to 1%) by frequency. The chain is built from TRBV30 and TRBJ1-1. Germline V gene lookup returns CDR1 GTSNPN and CDR2 SVGIG (reference sequence). The CDR3 extends over 12 amino acids. The CDR3 protein is CAWSPQLGEAFF.

This clonotype is classed as medium-sized by frequency. This CDR3 reads CASSSTGSYEQYF. V gene TRBV12-3 or TRBV12-4 combines with J gene TRBJ2-7; TCRdb returns TRBD1, unconfirmable since there is no DNA. The CDR3 runs 13 residues.

This clonotype ranks as medium-sized in terms of frequency. The chain carries TRBV12-3 or TRBV12-4 and TRBJ2-1; TCRdb proposes TRBD1, but this gene call is untestable without DNA. The CDR3 runs 17 residues. This CDR3 reads CASSSSLVGQGYNEQFF.

This clonotype is medium-sized by frequency. The rearrangement uses TRBV7-9 and TRBJ2-5. The germline CDR1 and CDR2 sequences are SEHNR and FQNEAQ (reference sequence). The CDR3 is 13 amino acids. The CDR3 sequence: CASSFSGVETQYF.

The chain links TRBV6-6 to TRBJ2-5; without DNA, the TCRdb call of TRBD1 cannot be checked. The CDR3 spans 16 residues. CDR1 is MNHNY and CDR2 is SVGAGI in the germline V gene (reference sequence). CDR3 loop: CASSYMGQGVQETQYF.